These T cell receptor beta chains were read from a single sample in a study of response to subunit inactivated influenza vaccine. TCRdb used MiXCR to reprocess the RT-PCR reads, holding one entry per CDR3 protein. The data show some 160,000 distinct CDR3 sequences, with approximately 10% seen just once and 9.5% to 15% held by the top ten. Sample: non-naive T cells sorted from PBMCs, taken 35 to 45 days after vaccination. The receptors here all came from a man aged 50-59 years who received an inactivated influenza vaccine. Both conserved end residues are part of each CDR3. D genes are given only for firm matches. Expanded clones are given a class, and other clones once, few, many or no size at all.

>TRBJ2-7|TRBV3-1|TRBD2|.
CASSSRLAGAQSYEQYF
TGTGCCAGCAGCTCCAGACTAGCGGGGGCCCAATCCTACGAGCAGTACTTC
>TRBJ2-5|TRBV18|.|.
CASSPPTRDKQETQYF
TGTGCCAGCTCACCGCCGACACGGGACAAACAAGAGACCCAGTACTTC
>TRBJ2-7|TRBV10-3|TRBD1|.
CAISEKRVRGPGAYEQYF
TGTGCCATCAGTGAGAAAAGAGTAAGGGGGCCGGGTGCCTACGAGCAGTACTTC
>TRBJ2-5|TRBV5-6|TRBD2|many
CASSPGERGLLETQYF
TGTGCCAGCAGCCCCGGGGAGCGGGGACTTCTCGAGACCCAGTACTTC
>TRBJ2-1|TRBV12-3/TRBV12-4|TRBD1|.
CASSLAPPRGPPNEQFF
TGTGCCAGCAGTTTAGCGCCCCCCAGGGGGCCACCTAATGAGCAGTTCTTC
>TRBJ2-7|TRBV7-9|TRBD1|.
CASSLVEGASYEQYF
TGTGCCAGCAGCTTAGTAGAGGGGGCCTCCTACGAGCAGTACTTC
>TRBJ1-1|TRBV20-1|.|many
CSAAWIGANTEAFF
TGCAGTGCTGCCTGGATTGGGGCTAACACTGAAGCTTTCTTT
>TRBJ2-2|TRBV12-3/TRBV12-4|.|.
CASSLRQANTGELFF
TGTGCCAGCAGTTTGAGGCAGGCAAACACCGGGGAGCTGTTTTTT
>TRBJ2-3|TRBV6-5|.|few
CASSYWGADTQYF
TGTGCCAGCAGTTACTGGGGCGCAGATACGCAGTATTTT
>TRBJ1-5|TRBV6-2/TRBV6-3|.|few
CASSYGAGDLPQHF
TGTGCCAGCAGTTACGGGGCAGGGGATCTGCCCCAGCATTTT
>TRBJ2-7|TRBV7-9|.|many
CASSLRQEASEQYF
TGTGCCAGCAGCTTACGACAGGAGGCTAGTGAGCAGTACTTC
>TRBJ2-3|TRBV12-3/TRBV12-4|.|.
CASSFSGSADTQYF
TGTGCCAGCAGTTTTAGTGGGAGTGCAGATACGCAGTATTTT
>TRBJ2-1|TRBV7-9|TRBD2|few
CASRPTSGPYNEQFF
TGTGCCAGCAGGCCAACTAGCGGGCCCTACAATGAGCAGTTCTTC
>TRBJ2-7|TRBV20-1|TRBD1|few
CSARPGQGSYEQYF
TGCAGTGCTAGACCGGGACAGGGGTCCTACGAGCAGTACTTC
>TRBJ2-3|TRBV7-2|.|many
CASSLRSSSTDTQYF
TGTGCCAGCAGCTTAAGGAGTAGTAGCACAGATACGCAGTATTTT
>TRBJ1-3|TRBV6-2/TRBV6-3|.|many
CACRQPSSGNTIYF
TGTGCCTGCCGACAGCCGAGCTCTGGAAACACCATATATTTT
>TRBJ1-1|TRBV5-6|.|.
CASSSGQQLHTEAFF
TGTGCCAGCAGCTCCGGACAGCAACTGCACACTGAAGCTTTCTTT
>TRBJ2-7|TRBV11-2|.|.
CASSLGPAIALNEQYF
TGTGCCAGCAGCTTAGGACCCGCCATCGCCCTCAACGAGCAGTACTTC
>TRBJ2-7|TRBV11-2|TRBD2|few
CASSLWRTSGGGEQYF
TGTGCCAGCAGCTTATGGAGGACTAGCGGGGGTGGTGAGCAGTACTTC
>TRBJ2-2|TRBV20-1|.|medium-sized
CSAEGQNTGELFF
TGCAGTGCCGAGGGACAGAACACCGGGGAGCTGTTTTTT
>TRBJ2-5|TRBV6-5|.|few
CASSRGSETQYF
TGTGCCAGCAGCCGGGGCTCCGAGACCCAGTACTTC
>TRBJ2-1|TRBV20-1|.|.
CSASSRGYEQFF
TGCAGTGCTAGCAGCCGGGGATATGAGCAGTTCTTC
>TRBJ2-1|TRBV20-1|TRBD2|many
CSAETGLAGNDEQFF
TGCAGTGCTGAAACGGGACTAGCGGGAAATGACGAGCAGTTCTTC
>TRBJ2-1|TRBV5-5|TRBD2|few
CASSSGLAGGYNEQFF
TGTGCCAGCAGCTCCGGACTAGCGGGAGGGTACAATGAGCAGTTCTTC
>TRBJ2-7|TRBV7-2|.|many
CASSPNYNSYEQYF
TGTGCCAGCAGCCCGAACTACAATTCCTACGAGCAGTACTTC
>TRBJ2-1|TRBV7-3|TRBD1|many
CASSLDRYNEQFF
TGTGCCAGCAGCTTGGACAGGTACAATGAGCAGTTCTTC
>TRBJ2-1|TRBV28|.|many
CASGGGFEQFF
TGTGCCAGTGGGGGCGGATTTGAGCAGTTCTTC
>TRBJ1-6|TRBV28|TRBD1|.
CASSLNTGASNSPLHF
TGTGCCAGCAGTTTAAACACAGGGGCCTCCAATTCACCCCTCCACTTT
>TRBJ1-2|TRBV7-2|.|.
CASTRVGGTDYGYTF
TGTGCCAGCACCCGGGTCGGGGGGACGGACTATGGCTACACCTTC
>TRBJ1-3|TRBV4-1|.|few
CASSQIDRPSSGNTIYF
TGCGCCAGCAGCCAAATTGACAGGCCGAGCTCTGGAAACACCATATATTTT
>TRBJ2-7|TRBV2|TRBD1|.
CASSALDRVYEQYF
TGTGCCAGCAGCGCACTGGACAGGGTCTACGAGCAGTACTTC